These 8 T cell receptor beta chains were sequenced from one sample in a study of blood T cell repertoires in COVID-19. Some clones are missing from TCRdb's copy, which holds only in-frame ones; the method was immunoSEQ multiplex PCR. The profile shows fewer than 250,000 clones, 70% to 90% of them singletons. Sample: PBMCs or T cells enriched from blood (not recorded which). The receptors here all came from a middle-aged woman with acute COVID-19.

Only a few counts were recorded for this clone. The V call is TRBV5-5, the J call TRBJ2-7; TRBD1 matches at 7 bases. CDR3 size: 15 residues. The V segment lost 4 bases and the J segment 0 bases; nucleotides outside the gene matches: 7. Germline CDR1 and CDR2: SGHKS and YYEKEE (reference sequence). CDR3 sequence reads: CASSRFTGDSYEQYF. As DNA, the CDR3 is TGTGCCAGCAGCCGATTTACAGGGGACTCCTACGAGCAGTACTTC.

The chain recombines TRBV6-5 with TRBJ1-2, with 7 bases lining up with TRBD1. Unmatched junction bases numbered 3, after V lost 2 bases and J lost 3 bases. The CDR3 spans 14 residues. CDR1 is MNHEY and CDR2 is SVGAGI in the germline V gene. The CDR3, as DNA: TGTGCCAGCAGTTACCAGGGGGGCGACTATGGCTACACCTTC. This sequence encodes CASSYQGGDYGYTF.

The gene calls are TRBV11-2 and TRBJ2-1; D remains ambiguous. This CDR3 is 14 amino acids long. From germline, CDR1 is SGHAT and CDR2 FQNNGV. V was clipped by 5 bases and J by 0 bases, with 8 bases between them. The CDR3 DNA follows: TGTGCCAGCAGCCCCCCTAGCTCCTACAATGAGCAGTTCTTC. It yields the protein CASSPPSSYNEQFF.

The chain combines TRBV6-5 with TRBJ1-5; TRBD1 aligns across 7 bases. CDR1 is MNHEY, CDR2 SVGAGI, per germline. With 8 bases clipped from V and 6 bases from J, the junction kept 7 bases outside the gene matches. This CDR3 has 13 residues. The CDR3 protein is CASSEDRVQPQHF. For the CDR3, the DNA is TGTGCCAGCTCCGAAGACAGGGTTCAGCCCCAGCATTTT.

CDR3 in amino acids: CASSSRQAAYEQYF. Here the CDR3 DNA reads TGTGCCAGCTCCTCAAGACAGGCCGCCTACGAGCAGTACTTC. J is TRBJ2-7 and V is TRBV28, with D maybe TRBD1 (6 bases). Germline V lookup: CDR1 MDHEN, CDR2 SYDVKM. V dropped 8 bases and J dropped 2 bases, with 16 bases sitting between them. This CDR3 spans 14 amino acids.

This clone was detected only once. The chain has TRBV7-7 and TRBJ2-3; 11 bases map to TRBD2. There are 17 residues in the CDR3. Germline V gene data show CDR1 as SSHAT and CDR2 as FNYEAQ (reference sequence). The ends lost 5 bases at V and 0 bases at J; junction bases unmatched: 7. CDR3 in DNA: TGTGCCAGCAGCCCGTTAGCGGGAGGGGTTAGCACAGATACGCAGTATTTT. As protein: CASSPLAGGVSTDTQYF. Using reference TRBV7-7 and TRBJ2-3 for the parts outside the CDR3, the full variable domain is GAGVSQSPRYKVTKRGQDVTLRCDPISSHATLYWYQQALGQGPEFLTYFNYEAQPDKSGLPSDRFSAERPEGSISTLTIQRTEQRDSAMYRCASSPLAGGVSTDTQYFGPGTRLTVL.

This clone appeared a single time. The rearrangement joins TRBV5-4 to TRBJ2-1, with 7 bases identical to TRBD2. Looked up from germline, CDR1 is SGHNT and CDR2 is YYREEE (reference sequence). With 5 bases clipped from V and 8 bases from J, the junction kept 13 bases outside the gene matches. The CDR3 loop spans 15 amino acids. CDR3 in amino acids: CASSRSGTTRHEQFF. CDR3 in DNA: TGTGCCAGCAGTCGAAGCGGGACCACGAGGCATGAGCAGTTCTTC.

The chain combines TRBV6-2 or TRBV6-3 with TRBJ2-1, with 8 bases fitting TRBD2. CDR1 and CDR2 (germline): MNHEY, SVGEGT. The CDR3 is 17 amino acids. Losses at the gene ends were 6 bases for V and 0 bases for J; bases not matched to a gene: 10. The CDR3 is CASSSGLGLGSYNEQFF. The CDR3 nucleotides are TGTGCCAGCAGCTCGGGACTAGGTTTGGGCTCCTACAATGAGCAGTTCTTC.